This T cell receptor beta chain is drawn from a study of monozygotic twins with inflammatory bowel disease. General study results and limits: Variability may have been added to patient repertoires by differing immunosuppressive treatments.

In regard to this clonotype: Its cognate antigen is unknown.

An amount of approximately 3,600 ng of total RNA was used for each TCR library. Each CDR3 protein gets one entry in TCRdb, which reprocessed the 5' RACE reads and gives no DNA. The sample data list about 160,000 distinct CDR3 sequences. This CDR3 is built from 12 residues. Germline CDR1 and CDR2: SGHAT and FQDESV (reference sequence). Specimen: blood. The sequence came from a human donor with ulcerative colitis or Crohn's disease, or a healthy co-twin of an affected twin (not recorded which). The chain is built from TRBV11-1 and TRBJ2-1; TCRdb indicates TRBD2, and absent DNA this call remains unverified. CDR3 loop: CASSPSGWREFF. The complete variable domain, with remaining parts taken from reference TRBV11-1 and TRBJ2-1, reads EAEVAQSPRYKITEKSQAVAFWCDPISGHATLYWYRQILGQGPELLVQFQDESVVDDSQLPKDRFSAERLKGVDSTLKIQPAELGDSAMYLCASSPSGWREFFGPGTRLTVL.